This TCR beta chain appears in the sequencing data of a study of T cell responses to AZD1222 COVID-19 vaccine (dated by TCRdb to the early 2020s). In the study overall: AZD1222 recipients whose second dose came at about 4 weeks and those whose second dose came at about 12 weeks were combined into one group, since spike-specific TCR depth and breadth did not differ between the two schedules. TCR sequencing was performed for about 240 trial participants, of whom roughly 200 were given two doses of AZD1222 and about 25 were given two doses of MenACWY control vaccine. Trial participants were enrolled by age into subgroups of 18-55, 56-69 and 70-plus years, and about 150, 27 and 61 TCR-sequenced participants, respectively, were included in these subgroups.

The CDR3 regions of human TCRbeta chains were analyzed by immunosequencing. The original pipeline was this. Repertoire TCRs were matched against a reference library of SARS-CoV-2-specific TCRs generated with the MIRA antigen-specificity platform. Breadth meant the fraction of unique TCRs that were SARS-CoV-2-associated, whereas depth meant the fraction of total T cells that were SARS-CoV-2-associated. Each spike-specific TCR was assigned to its reactive spike region and to a CD4 or CD8 class using the MIRA data. Log10-transformed breadth and depth values were compared by one-way ANOVA with Sidak's multiple comparisons tests. In its TCRdb copy, this immuneACCESS table keeps in-frame sequences only and misses some clones. Where compared with another copy, unresolved V genes explain less than half of these, and the others have no known cause. The V and J calls and clone size are taken from that table; D and trimming were inferred from the DNA. The sample includes some 150,000 clones, with about 90% observed a single time. The ten largest clones represent 4% to 6% of the sample.

A note on this clone: Its recognized antigen is unknown. Base qualities were left out, and no much larger clone turns up one base away.

Via the germline V gene, CDR1 is SQVTM and CDR2 ANQGSEA. The CDR3 holds 13 amino acids from the cysteine to the phenylalanine. The kept DNA is CDR3 alone, 39 bases in frame from the first base. At the junction V is shortened by 7 bases and J by 4 bases, with 16 bases in between. The full study reports these points: Conclusions about previously exposed vaccinees are limited, since just 6 or 7 AZD1222 recipients were seropositive for SARS-CoV-2 at baseline. In the small 56-69-year group, the increase in depth fell short of significance, most likely because of low power. Reportedly, close to half of the unique spike-specific TCRs recognized epitopes lying outside the regions that are mutated in the B.1.351 and B.1.1.7 variants. Because no samples from the day 14 peak response were available, repertoires could be characterized only after the peak T cell response. Most participants were white British and females outnumbered males, and the authors suggested that clonal diversity may have been underestimated. The vaccine-associated CD4 TCRs covered the entire spike protein, and the dominant responses fell in regions 160-218 and 743-854. After two AZD1222 doses, spike-specific TCR breadth and depth were significantly higher than at day 0 and than in MenACWY recipients.

Taken with the paper, the label for time point translates to: baseline before first vaccination. Vaccinee samples came from UK trials COV001 and COV002, including a single-blind randomized controlled phase 2/3 trial of AZD1222 (ChAdOx1 nCoV-19) in healthy adults. For TCRbeta chain sequencing, PBMC samples were collected from trial participants at day 0 and at day 28 after the second dose. This receptor chain uses TRBV29-1 and TRBJ1-1; there is no confident call for the D gene. The sequence came from an adult in good health. The material was peripheral blood, obtained on day 0 of AZD1222 vaccination. For the CDR3, the sequence is CSAAAEKVTEAFF. Here is the DNA: TGCAGCGCCGCAGCCGAAAAGGTCACTGAAGCTTTCTTT. This CDR3, with the reference TRBV29-1 and TRBJ1-1 proteins standing in past its ends, gives the full variable domain SAVISQKPSRDICQRGTSLTIQCQVDSQVTMMFWYRQQPGQSLTLIATANQGSEATYESGFVIDKFPISRPNLTFSTLTVSNMSPEDSSIYLCSAAAEKVTEAFFGQGTRLTVV.